The following is a TCR beta chain sequence with its context. This sample stems from a study of T cells of healthy individuals. V lost 3 bases and J lost 5, with 4 bases in between. There are 11 residues in the CDR3. The germline V gene encodes CDR1 ENHRY and CDR2 SYGVKD. TCRdb re-called the 5' RACE reads with MiXCR, one entry per CDR3 protein. The table has tens of thousands of distinct CDR3 sequences, 14% to 15% seen once. This TCR came from a human donor in good health. V is TRBV10-3 and J is TRBJ2-5; D remains unclear. The CDR3 loop is CAISESETQYF. The CDR3 nucleotides read TGTGCCATCAGTGAAAGCGAGACCCAGTACTTC.